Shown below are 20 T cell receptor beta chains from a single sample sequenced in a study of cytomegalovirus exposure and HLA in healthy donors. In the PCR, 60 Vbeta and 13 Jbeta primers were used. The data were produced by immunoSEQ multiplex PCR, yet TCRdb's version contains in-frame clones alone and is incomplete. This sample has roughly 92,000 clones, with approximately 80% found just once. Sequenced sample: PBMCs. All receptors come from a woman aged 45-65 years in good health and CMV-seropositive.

As DNA, the CDR3 is TGTGCCAGCAGTGAAGTAGCCTTCAGCTCCTACAATGAGCAGTTCTTC. Translation gives CASSEVAFSSYNEQFF. The rearrangement uses TRBV6-1 and TRBJ2-1; D is uncertain. This CDR3 spans 16 amino acids. The germline CDR1 and CDR2 sequences are MNHNS and SASEGT. Trimming took off 1 base at V and 0 bases at J, with 10 bases between the two ends.

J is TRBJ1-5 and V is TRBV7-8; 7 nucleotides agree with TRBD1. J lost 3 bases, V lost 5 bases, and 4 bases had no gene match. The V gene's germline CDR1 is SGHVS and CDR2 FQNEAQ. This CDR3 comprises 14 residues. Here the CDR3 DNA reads TGTGCCAGCAGCAAGGGACAGCACAATCAGCCCCAGCATTTT. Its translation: CASSKGQHNQPQHF.

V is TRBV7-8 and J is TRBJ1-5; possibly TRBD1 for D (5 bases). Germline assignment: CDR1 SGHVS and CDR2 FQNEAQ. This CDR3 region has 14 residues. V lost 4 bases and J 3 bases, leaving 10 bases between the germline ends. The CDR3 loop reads CASSSDRLNQPQHF. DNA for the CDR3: TGTGCCAGCAGCTCCGACAGACTCAATCAGCCCCAGCATTTT.

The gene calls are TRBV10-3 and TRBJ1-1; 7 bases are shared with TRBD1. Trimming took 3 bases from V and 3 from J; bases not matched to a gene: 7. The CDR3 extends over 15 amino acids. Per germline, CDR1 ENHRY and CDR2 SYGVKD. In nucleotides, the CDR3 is TGTGCCATCAGTGATATTGGACAGGCGGACACTGAAGCTTTCTTT. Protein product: CAISDIGQADTEAFF.

CDR3 DNA sequence: TGTACCAGCAGTTTAGCCCCAGGGGCCCCCTACGAGCAGTACGTC. Protein sequence: CTSSLAPGAPYEQYV. The genes are TRBV28 and TRBJ2-7; D possibly corresponds to TRBD1 (6 bases). CDR3 size: 15 residues. The germline gives CDR1 MDHEN, CDR2 SYDVKM.

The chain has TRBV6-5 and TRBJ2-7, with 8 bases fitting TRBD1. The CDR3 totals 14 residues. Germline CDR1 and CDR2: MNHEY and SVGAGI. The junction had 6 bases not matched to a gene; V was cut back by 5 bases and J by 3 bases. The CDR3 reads CASSRDRRDYEQYV. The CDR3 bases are TGTGCCAGCAGTAGGGACAGGCGGGACTACGAGCAGTACGTC.

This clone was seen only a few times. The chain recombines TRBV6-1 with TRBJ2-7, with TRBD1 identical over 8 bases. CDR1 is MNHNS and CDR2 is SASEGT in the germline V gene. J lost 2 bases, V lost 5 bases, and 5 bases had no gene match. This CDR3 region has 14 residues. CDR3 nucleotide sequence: TGTGCCAGCAGTATTCTCAGGGGGCCCTACGAGCAGTACGTC. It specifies CASSILRGPYEQYV.

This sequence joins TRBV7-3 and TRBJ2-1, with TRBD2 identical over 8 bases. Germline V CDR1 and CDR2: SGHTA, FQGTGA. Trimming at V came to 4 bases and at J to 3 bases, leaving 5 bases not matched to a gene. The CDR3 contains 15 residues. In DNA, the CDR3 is TGTGCCAGCAGCTATGCCGGGACTAGCTACAATGAGCAGTTCTTC. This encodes CASSYAGTSYNEQFF. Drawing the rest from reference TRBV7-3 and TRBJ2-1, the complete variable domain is GAGVSQTPSNKVTEKGKYVELRCDPISGHTALYWYRQSLGQGPEFLIYFQGTGAADDSGLPNDRFFAVRPEGSVSTLKIQRTERGDSAVYLCASSYAGTSYNEQFFGPGTRLTVL.

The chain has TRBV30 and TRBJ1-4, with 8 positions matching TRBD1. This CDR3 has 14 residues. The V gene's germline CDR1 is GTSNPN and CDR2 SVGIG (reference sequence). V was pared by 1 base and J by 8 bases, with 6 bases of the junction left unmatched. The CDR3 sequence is CAWSEDRVGEKLFF. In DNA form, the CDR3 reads TGTGCCTGGAGTGAGGACAGGGTAGGCGAAAAACTGTTTTTT.

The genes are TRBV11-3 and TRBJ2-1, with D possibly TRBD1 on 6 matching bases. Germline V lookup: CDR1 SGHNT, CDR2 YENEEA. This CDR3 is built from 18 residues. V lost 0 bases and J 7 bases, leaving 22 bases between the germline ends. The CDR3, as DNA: TGTGCCAGCAGCTTAGACCGGCTTTCGACAGGACCCAGGAATGAGCAGTTCTTC. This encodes CASSLDRLSTGPRNEQFF.

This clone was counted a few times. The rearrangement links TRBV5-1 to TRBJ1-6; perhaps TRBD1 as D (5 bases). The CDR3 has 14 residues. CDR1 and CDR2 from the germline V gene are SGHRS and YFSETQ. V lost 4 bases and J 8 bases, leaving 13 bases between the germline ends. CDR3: CASSPLKGDSPLHF. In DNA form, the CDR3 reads TGCGCCAGCAGCCCCCTGAAAGGGGATTCACCCCTCCACTTT. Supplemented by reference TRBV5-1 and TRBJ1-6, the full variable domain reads KAGVTQTPRYLIKTRGQQVTLSCSPISGHRSVSWYQQTPGQGLQFLFEYFSETQRNKGNFPGRFSGRQFSNSRSEMNVSTLELGDSALYLCASSPLKGDSPLHFGNGTRLTVT.

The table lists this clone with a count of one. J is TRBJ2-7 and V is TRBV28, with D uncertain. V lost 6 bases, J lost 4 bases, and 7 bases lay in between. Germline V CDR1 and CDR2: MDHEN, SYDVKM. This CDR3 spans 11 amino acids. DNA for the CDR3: TGTGCCAGCAGCGCCAGTTACGAGCAGTACTTC. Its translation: CASSASYEQYF.

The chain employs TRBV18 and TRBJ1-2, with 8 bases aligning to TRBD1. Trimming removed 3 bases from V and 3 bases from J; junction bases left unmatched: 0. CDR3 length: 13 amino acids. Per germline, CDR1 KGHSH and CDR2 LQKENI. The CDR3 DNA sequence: TGTGCCAGCTCACCGGGACAGGACTATGGCTACACCTTC. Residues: CASSPGQDYGYTF.

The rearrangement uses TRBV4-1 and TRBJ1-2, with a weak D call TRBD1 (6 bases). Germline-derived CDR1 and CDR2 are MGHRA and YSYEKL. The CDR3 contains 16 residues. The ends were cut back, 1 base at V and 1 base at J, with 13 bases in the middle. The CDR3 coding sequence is TGCGCCAGCAGCCAAGCATCGGCCAGGGGTAACTATGGCTACACCTTC. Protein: CASSQASARGNYGYTF.

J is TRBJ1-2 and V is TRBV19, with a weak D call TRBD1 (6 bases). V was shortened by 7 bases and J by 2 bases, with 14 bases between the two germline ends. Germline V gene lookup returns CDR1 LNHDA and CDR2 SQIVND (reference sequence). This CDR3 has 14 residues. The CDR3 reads CASKNSQGNYGYTF. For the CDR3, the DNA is TGTGCCAGTAAAAACAGTCAGGGGAACTATGGCTACACCTTC.

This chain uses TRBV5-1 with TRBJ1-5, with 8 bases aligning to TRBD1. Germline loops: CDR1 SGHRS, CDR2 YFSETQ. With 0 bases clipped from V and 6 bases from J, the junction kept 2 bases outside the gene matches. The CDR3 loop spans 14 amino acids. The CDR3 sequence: CASSLAGGVQPQHF. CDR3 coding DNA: TGCGCCAGCAGCTTGGCAGGGGGCGTTCAGCCCCAGCATTTT.

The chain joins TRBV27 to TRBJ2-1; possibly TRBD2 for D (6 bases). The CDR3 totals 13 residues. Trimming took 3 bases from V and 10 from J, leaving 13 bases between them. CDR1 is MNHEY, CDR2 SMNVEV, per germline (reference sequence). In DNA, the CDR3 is TGTGCCAGCAGTTTTGGATGGAGGGACGAGCAGTTCTTC. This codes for CASSFGWRDEQFF.

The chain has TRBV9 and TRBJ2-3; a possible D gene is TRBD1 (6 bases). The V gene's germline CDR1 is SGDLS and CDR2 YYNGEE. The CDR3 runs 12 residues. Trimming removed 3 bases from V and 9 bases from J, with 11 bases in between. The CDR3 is CASSEGDATQYF. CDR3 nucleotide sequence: TGTGCCAGCAGCGAGGGGGACGCGACGCAGTATTTT.

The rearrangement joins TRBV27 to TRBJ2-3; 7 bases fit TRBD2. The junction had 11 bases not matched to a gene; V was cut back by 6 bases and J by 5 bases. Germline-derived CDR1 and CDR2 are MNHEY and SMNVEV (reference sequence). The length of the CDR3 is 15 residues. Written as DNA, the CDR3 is TGTGCCAGCAGCTTGAGGGGCGGGAGTGGAGATACGCAGTATTTT. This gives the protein CASSLRGGSGDTQYF.

Here the CDR3 DNA reads TGTGCCAGCAGTCCTCTAGCGGGGGGGCCTAGTGAGCAGTTCTTC. Amino acids: CASSPLAGGPSEQFF. This sequence joins TRBV6-1 and TRBJ2-1, with 12 bases fitting TRBD2. J was trimmed by 9 bases and V by 5 bases; bases with no gene match: 8. The germline V gene has CDR1 MNHNS and CDR2 SASEGT. CDR3 length: 15 amino acids.